The 29 T cell receptor beta chains reported below all come from one sample, sequenced in a study of T-cell reconstitution after alpha-beta-depleted transplantation in children. Unique molecular identifiers were used in preparing the TCRbeta library. TCRdb reprocessed the PCR reads with MiXCR, giving one entry per CDR3 protein. The sample lists around 210,000 distinct CDR3 sequences, about 7% seen once, with more than 5.5% in the top ten. Sequenced here: PBMCs, sampled before TCRalphabeta/CD19-depleted stem cell transplant. Receptors were obtained from a boy aged 2 to 10 with acute lymphoblastic leukemia, due to receive a stem cell transplant.

The chain couples TRBV3-1 to TRBJ2-5; no firm D call. V dropped 2 bases and J dropped 4 bases, with 11 bases sitting between them. The CDR3 is 14 amino acids. CDR1 and CDR2 from the germline V gene are LGHDT and YNNKEL (reference sequence). The DNA for the CDR3 is TGTGCCAGCAGCCAAACCCGATTGGGAGAGACCCAGTACTTC. Its translation is CASSQTRLGETQYF.

This clonotype was picked up many times. The chain employs TRBV6-5 and TRBJ1-5; D is possibly TRBD1 (5 bases). The germline V gene encodes CDR1 MNHEY and CDR2 SVGAGI. Trimming took 2 bases from V and 4 from J, leaving 12 bases between them. The CDR3 sequence is 15 residues long. The CDR3: CASSYRAGLNQPQHF. CDR3 bases: TGTGCCAGCAGTTACAGGGCAGGGCTTAATCAGCCCCAGCATTTT.

The gene calls are TRBV11-2 and TRBJ2-5; 9 positions agree with TRBD2. This CDR3 has 15 amino acids. Germline CDR1 reads SGHAT; CDR2 reads FQNNGV. V was pared by 5 bases and J by 5 bases, with 9 bases of the junction left unmatched. The CDR3 DNA follows: TGTGCCAGCAGCCTAGGTTTGCGGGAGGGTGAGACCCAGTACTTC. This encodes CASSLGLREGETQYF.

This clonotype was detected only a few times. V usage is TRBV7-9 and J usage is TRBJ2-5; TRBD1 matches at 10 bases. V lost 5 bases, J lost 5 bases, and 8 bases stayed unmatched. CDR3 length equals 15 residues. Germline loops: CDR1 SEHNR, CDR2 FQNEAQ (reference sequence). The CDR3 bases are TGTGCCAGCAGCCCCAACGACAGGGGGCTTGAGACCCAGTACTTC. Its translation: CASSPNDRGLETQYF.

This clonotype showed up many times. The rearrangement links TRBV3-1 to TRBJ2-5; 8 bases match TRBD2. The ends lost 4 bases at V and 2 bases at J; junction bases unmatched: 6. The CDR3 runs 15 residues. CDR1 is LGHDT and CDR2 is YNNKEL in the germline V gene (reference sequence). The CDR3, as DNA: TGTGCCAGCAGCCCACCGGGAGGGATGCAAGAGACCCAGTACTTC. Protein: CASSPPGGMQETQYF.

The rearrangement joins TRBV5-5 to TRBJ1-5; D is undetermined. V was clipped by 0 bases and J by 7 bases, with 11 bases between them. This CDR3 is 14 amino acids long. Germline loops: CDR1 SGHKS, CDR2 YYEKEE (reference sequence). The CDR3 region has the DNA TGTGCCAGCAGCTTGGAAGGGTTCAGGCAGCCCCAGCATTTT. Translating it yields CASSLEGFRQPQHF.

The V and J genes are TRBV12-3 or TRBV12-4 and TRBJ2-1; 8 bases fit TRBD2. The CDR3 runs to 18 residues. CDR3 nucleotide sequence: TGTACCATCAGTTTCCCATTACTAGCGGTACAAGAGGGGTCTGAGCAGTTCTTC. Translation: CTISFPLLAVQEGSEQFF.

This clonotype was seen at least ten times. The genes are TRBV4-3 and TRBJ2-3; 10 bases map to TRBD2. CDR1 and CDR2 (germline): LGHNA, YSLEER. V trimming: 4 bases; J trimming: 5 bases; junction bases outside the gene matches: 0. CDR3 length equals 13 residues. CDR3 loop: CASSRTSGDTQYF. The CDR3 DNA is TGCGCCAGCAGCCGGACTAGCGGAGATACGCAGTATTTT.

The table lists this clonotype with many counts. CDR3 coding DNA: TGCAGTGCTATTGTGAGACAGGGGATGTCCTACAATGAGCAGTTCTTC. This sequence encodes CSAIVRQGMSYNEQFF. The chain couples TRBV20-1 to TRBJ2-1, with TRBD1 matching over 8 bases. Germline V gene data show CDR1 as DFQATT and CDR2 as SNEGSKA (reference sequence). J gave up 1 base and V 4 bases, and 9 bases lay outside the gene matches. This CDR3 spans 16 amino acids.

This clonotype was counted at least ten times. J is TRBJ1-6 and V is TRBV24-1, with D possibly matching TRBD1 (6 bases). The CDR3 is 14 amino acids. Trimming pared 3 bases from V and 5 bases from J, leaving 7 bases between. CDR1 is KGHDR, CDR2 SFDVKD, per germline. CDR3 DNA sequence: TGTGCCACCAGTGATAACAGGGATAATTCACCCCTCCACTTT. Protein sequence: CATSDNRDNSPLHF.

This clonotype occurred many times. The chain uses TRBV28 and TRBJ1-5; no definite D call. This CDR3 contains 14 residues. The V gene lost 2 bases and the J gene lost 5 bases, with 10 bases spanning the gap. The germline CDR1 and CDR2 sequences are MDHEN and SYDVKM. DNA of the CDR3: TGTGCCAGCAGTTTAAGGGAAAGGCATCAGCCCCAGCATTTT. The encoded protein is CASSLRERHQPQHF. Filled out from reference TRBV28 and TRBJ1-5, the complete variable domain reads DVKVTQSSRYLVKRTGEKVFLECVQDMDHENMFWYRQDPGLGLRLIYFSYDVKMKEKGDIPEGYSVSREKKERFSLILESASTNQTSMYLCASSLRERHQPQHFGDGTRLSIL.

This clonotype was found a few times. The V call is TRBV7-8, the J call TRBJ2-3; D is undetermined. Germline V gene data show CDR1 as SGHVS and CDR2 as FQNEAQ. This CDR3 spans 15 amino acids. V was pared by 3 bases and J by 0 bases, with 10 bases between. The CDR3 protein is CASSFPPVSTDTQYF. CDR3 sequence (DNA): TGTGCCAGCAGCTTTCCTCCGGTGAGCACAGATACGCAGTATTTT.

This clonotype was seen at least ten times. This sequence joins TRBV5-6 and TRBJ1-3; maybe TRBD1 (5 bases). Deletions cut 7 bases from V and 0 bases from J, with 8 bases between. This CDR3 spans 13 amino acids. Per the germline V gene, CDR1 is SGHDT and CDR2 is YYEEEE. The CDR3 protein is CASDSSSGNTIYF. The CDR3 DNA follows: TGTGCCAGCGACAGCTCCTCTGGAAACACCATATATTTT.

This rearrangement joins TRBV6-2 or TRBV6-3 to TRBJ1-2; D ambiguous. Trimming cost V 8 bases and J 8 bases, with 15 bases left between them. Per the germline V gene, CDR1 is MNHEY and CDR2 is SVGEGT. The CDR3 has 12 residues. Here the CDR3 reads CASRAPGGGYTF. CDR3 bases: TGTGCCAGCCGTGCACCGGGTGGAGGCTACACCTTC.

The gene calls are TRBV7-9 and TRBJ2-5; D unresolved. This CDR3 has 14 residues. V lost 5 bases, J lost 2 bases, and 12 bases lay in between. The germline CDR1 and CDR2 sequences are SEHNR and FQNEAQ (reference sequence). The CDR3 protein is CASSLLAPQETQYF. The CDR3 region has the DNA TGTGCCAGCAGCCTGCTGGCGCCGCAAGAGACCCAGTACTTC.

The rearrangement links TRBV28 to TRBJ2-7; a possible D gene is TRBD1 (6 bases). The CDR3 is 14 residues long. Per the germline V gene, CDR1 is MDHEN and CDR2 is SYDVKM. Trimming took 5 bases from V and 4 from J, leaving 15 bases between them. The CDR3 protein is CASSASGTKYEQYF. The CDR3 DNA sequence: TGTGCCAGCAGTGCCTCCGGGACAAAATACGAGCAGTACTTC.

This clonotype showed up many times. The CDR3 sequence: CASSLSRNEQFF. The DNA of the CDR3 is TGTGCCAGCAGCTTAAGTCGAAATGAGCAGTTCTTC. The rearrangement links TRBV7-2 to TRBJ2-1; D call uncertain. The CDR3 extends over 12 amino acids. V lost 2 bases to trimming and J lost 7 bases, with 6 bases between them. CDR1 and CDR2 from the germline V gene are SGHTA and FQGNSA.

V is TRBV18 and J is TRBJ2-1; TRBD2 agrees at 9 bases. This CDR3 comprises 15 residues. V lost 3 bases, J lost 6 bases, and 6 bases stayed unmatched. The V gene's germline CDR1 is KGHSH and CDR2 LQKENI. CDR3 nucleotides: TGTGCCAGCTCACCCGAGCGGGGGGTACCCAATGAGCAGTTCTTC. Amino acid sequence: CASSPERGVPNEQFF.

V is TRBV6-5 and J is TRBJ1-2; 11 bases are shared with TRBD1. CDR3 length: 14 residues. The V and J ends lost 8 bases and 5 bases, in that order; junction bases with no gene match: 7. Germline CDR1 and CDR2: MNHEY and SVGAGI. In DNA, the CDR3 is TGTGCCAGCCACGGACAGGGGGCTGTGTATGGCTACACCTTC. This gives the protein CASHGQGAVYGYTF.

The chain carries TRBV20-1 and TRBJ2-3; D might be TRBD1 (5 bases). Germline V CDR1 and CDR2: DFQATT, SNEGSKA (reference sequence). Trimming pared 3 bases from V and 0 bases from J, leaving 10 bases between. This CDR3 contains 14 residues. The CDR3 DNA is TGCAGTGCTAGTTTTGGGGCTAGCACAGATACGCAGTATTTT. This translates into CSASFGASTDTQYF.

This clonotype was counted at least ten times. The chain links TRBV20-1 to TRBJ2-5, with 11 nucleotides matching TRBD2. Per germline, CDR1 DFQATT and CDR2 SNEGSKA (reference sequence). CDR3 length: 16 amino acids. J gave up 0 bases and V 3 bases, and 6 bases lay outside the gene matches. Here the CDR3 reads CSARRRLAGYQETQYF. CDR3 coding DNA: TGCAGTGCTAGGCGGCGACTAGCGGGGTACCAAGAGACCCAGTACTTC.

This clonotype has only a few counts. The V call is TRBV7-9, the J call TRBJ2-1; TRBD2 matches at 9 bases. The CDR3 is 15 residues long. Germline CDR1 reads SEHNR; CDR2 reads FQNEAQ (reference sequence). Trimming took 5 bases from V and 4 from J; bases not matched to a gene: 6. In DNA, the CDR3 is TGTGCCAGCAGCGGCGGGGGGGCGGCTTACAATGAGCAGTTCTTC. It specifies CASSGGGAAYNEQFF.

This clonotype was seen only a few times. This chain links TRBV5-1 with TRBJ2-5; 7 nucleotides align to TRBD1. With V trimmed by 3 bases and J by 3 bases, 5 bases remained unmatched. The germline V gene encodes CDR1 SGHRS and CDR2 YFSETQ. This CDR3 contains 14 residues. CDR3: CASSYDRAEETQYF. CDR3 DNA: TGCGCCAGCAGCTACGACAGGGCCGAAGAGACCCAGTACTTC.

This clonotype was recorded many times. This chain connects TRBV28 to TRBJ2-1; D may be TRBD2 (7 bases). V was trimmed by 1 base and J by 8 bases, leaving 12 bases between them. This CDR3 is 14 amino acids long. From germline, CDR1 is MDHEN and CDR2 SYDVKM. This chain's CDR3 is CASSLLRGGDEQFF. The CDR3 bases are TGTGCCAGCAGTTTATTGAGGGGGGGGGATGAGCAGTTCTTC.

This clonotype showed up many times. The chain links TRBV20-1 to TRBJ2-2; 7 bases are a match to TRBD1. CDR1 DFQATT and CDR2 SNEGSKA come from the germline V gene (reference sequence). The CDR3 spans 15 residues. V was pared by 6 bases and J by 2 bases, with 9 bases of the junction left unmatched. The CDR3 loop is CSAIPDRVNTGELFF. The CDR3 bases are TGCAGTGCCATTCCCGACAGGGTTAACACCGGGGAGCTGTTTTTT.

This clonotype was recorded many times. The chain joins TRBV6-1 to TRBJ2-2; possible D gene TRBD2, 5 bases. V was trimmed by 7 bases and J by 5 bases, leaving 17 bases between them. Germline V gene data show CDR1 as MNHNS and CDR2 as SASEGT. The CDR3 runs to 15 residues. DNA of the CDR3: TGTGCCAGCAAACAGCCCCGGTCGGGGACCGGGGAGCTGTTTTTT. It is translated as CASKQPRSGTGELFF.

This clonotype was seen at least ten times. V and J are TRBV6-1 and TRBJ2-1; 7 nucleotides align to TRBD1. The germline V gene encodes CDR1 MNHNS and CDR2 SASEGT. The V gene end was trimmed by 3 bases and the J gene end by 8 bases; junction bases not matched to a gene: 4. This CDR3 has 13 amino acids. The CDR3 region has the DNA TGTGCCAGCAGTGAGAAGACAGGGCATGAGCAGTTCTTC. Its translation: CASSEKTGHEQFF.

This clonotype was seen ten or more times. The chain recombines TRBV29-1 with TRBJ2-5; the match to TRBD1 covers 7 bases. This CDR3 contains 13 residues. With V trimmed by 3 bases and J by 3 bases, 4 bases remained unmatched. Germline V gene lookup returns CDR1 SQVTM and CDR2 ANQGSEA. The CDR3 sequence: CSVDLTGKETQYF. The CDR3 coding sequence is TGCAGCGTTGACTTGACAGGGAAAGAGACCCAGTACTTC.

This clonotype was found many times. The CDR3 coding sequence is TGCGCCAGCAGCCAAGATCGACAGGGGAGTCAGCCCCAGCATTTT. This translates into CASSQDRQGSQPQHF. The chain links TRBV4-3 to TRBJ1-5; TRBD1 matches at 8 bases. This CDR3 is 15 amino acids long. Germline assignment: CDR1 LGHNA and CDR2 YSLEER. V shed 0 bases and J 6 bases; nucleotides not matched to a gene: 4.